The present TCR beta chain was sequenced within a study of CD8 T cells in Susac syndrome. Findings of the study overall: The study's TCR sequencing and HLA analysis covered a relatively small number of individuals, and the study acknowledged this.

This clonotype was seen just once. Its cognate antigen is unknown. The length of the CDR3 is 15 residues. The V end lost 4 bases, the J end lost 0 bases, and 9 bases lay between the germline ends. Both CD4+ and CD8+ T cells were negatively isolated, and TEMRA cells underwent FACS enrichment. After extraction with the RNeasy kit, about 0.5 to 1 ug of the RNA was reverse transcribed using random hexamers. MiXCR was run by TCRdb on the immunoSEQ multiplex PCR reads, yielding one entry per CDR3 protein. The table lists 250,000 to 350,000 distinct CDR3 sequences, about 90% of them singletons. The origin of this receptor is a human donor with multiple sclerosis. This chain connects TRBV12-3 or TRBV12-4 to TRBJ1-4; possibly TRBD1 for D (5 bases). Input material: CD4+ T cells from PBMCs. The chain's CDR3 is CASSSGQATNEKLFF. The CDR3 nucleotides read TGTGCCAGCAGTTCCGGACAAGCAACTAATGAAAAACTGTTTTTT.